This T cell receptor (beta chain) derives from a study of Ad26.COV2.S vaccination and SARS-CoV-2 variants. Across the whole study: Trial arm assignment for the donor was COV1001 Ad26.COV2.S.

With respect to this clone: Antigen specificity is unknown.

This CDR3 contains 15 residues. Germline lookup yields CDR1 LNHDA and CDR2 SQIVND (reference sequence). V lost 4 bases to trimming and J lost 0 bases, with 7 bases between them. Study-wide findings and caveats: An underestimation of total T cell responses may have resulted from the TCR breadth and depth analyses. Ad26.COV2.S recipients had broader spike-specific TCRs (P = 0.0014).

The assay was immunoSEQ multiplex PCR, and TCRdb's table has in-frame clones only and misses some. The sample shows about 460,000 clones, approximately 90% of them seen only once. Noted treatment: around 19 received Ad26.COV2.S at low or high dose, single or two shots; about 5 received placebo; per-sample allocation not given. Material that was analyzed had been drawn on day 63 after the first vaccine or placebo injection. Participants' vaccine, an Ad26 vector, delivered Wuhan-strain SARS-CoV-2 spike. The TCR was taken from a person aged 18-60 years who received the Ad26.COV2.S COVID-19 vaccine or a placebo. J is TRBJ1-6 and V is TRBV19; D remains unclear. Material: peripheral blood, obtained in a trial of Ad26.COV2.S vaccine versus placebo. CDR3 sequence: CASSTRTSYNSPLHF. The CDR3 nucleotides are TGTGCCAGTAGTACCCGGACCTCCTATAATTCACCCCTCCACTTT.